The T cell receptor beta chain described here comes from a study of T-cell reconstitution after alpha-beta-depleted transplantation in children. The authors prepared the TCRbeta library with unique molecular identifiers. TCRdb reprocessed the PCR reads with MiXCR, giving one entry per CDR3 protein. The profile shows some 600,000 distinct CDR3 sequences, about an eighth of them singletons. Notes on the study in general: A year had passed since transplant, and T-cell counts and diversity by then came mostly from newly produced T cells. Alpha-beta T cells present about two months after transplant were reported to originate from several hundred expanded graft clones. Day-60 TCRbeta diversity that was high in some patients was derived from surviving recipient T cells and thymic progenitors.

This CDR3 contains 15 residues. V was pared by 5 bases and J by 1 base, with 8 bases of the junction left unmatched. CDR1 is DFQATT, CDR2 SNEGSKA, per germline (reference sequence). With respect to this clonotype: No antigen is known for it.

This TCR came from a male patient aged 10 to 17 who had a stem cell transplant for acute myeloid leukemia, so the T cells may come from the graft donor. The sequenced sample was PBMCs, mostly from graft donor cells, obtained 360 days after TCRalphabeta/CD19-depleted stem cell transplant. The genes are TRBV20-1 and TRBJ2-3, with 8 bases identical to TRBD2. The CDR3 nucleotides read TGCAGTGCTCAACAAGCGGGAGTTGGCACAGATACGCAGTATTTT. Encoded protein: CSAQQAGVGTDTQYF.